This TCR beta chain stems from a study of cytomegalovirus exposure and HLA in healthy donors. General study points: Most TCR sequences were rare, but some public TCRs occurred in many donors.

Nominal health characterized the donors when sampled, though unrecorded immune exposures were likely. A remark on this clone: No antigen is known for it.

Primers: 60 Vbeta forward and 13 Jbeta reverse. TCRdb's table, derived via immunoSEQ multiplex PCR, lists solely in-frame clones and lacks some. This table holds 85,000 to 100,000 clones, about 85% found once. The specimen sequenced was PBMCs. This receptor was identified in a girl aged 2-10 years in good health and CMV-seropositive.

The CDR3 bases are TGTGCCAGCAGTTACTTGGAGCTTACGAACACTGAAGCTTTCTTT. Translating it yields CASSYLELTNTEAFF. The V call is TRBV6-5, the J call TRBJ1-1; D unresolved. Germline V CDR1 and CDR2: MNHEY, SVGAGI. This CDR3 has 15 residues. V was pared by 1 base and J by 1 base, with 10 bases between.